This T cell receptor (beta chain) comes out of a study of radiotherapy plus CTLA-4 blockade in lung cancer. Study overall: Among patients, approximately 19% showed objective responses, and approximately 31% had disease control.

CDR1 is MGHRA and CDR2 is YSYEKL in the germline V gene. This CDR3 has 17 amino acids. V lost 2 bases and J lost 5, with 19 bases in between. Those with chemo-refractory metastatic non-small-cell lung cancer were treated with focal radiation combined with CTLA-4 blockade using ipilimumab. TCRdb keeps only in-frame clones here, not all; method: immunoSEQ multiplex PCR. The table lists around 110,000 clones, approximately 90% of them singletons. V and J are TRBV4-1 and TRBJ2-4; D might be TRBD1 (6 bases). The specimen comprised peripheral blood, sampled from a patient treated with radiotherapy plus ipilimumab. The receptor was isolated from a human donor with non-small cell lung cancer that progressed on radiotherapy plus ipilimumab. The CDR3 DNA is TGCGCCAGCAGCCAATTCCCGGTGGCCAGGGGAGAAAACATTCAGTACTTC. Translating gives CASSQFPVARGENIQYF.